What follows is one TCR beta chain and its context. The authors combined CD45RO+ cells with CCR7-negative CD45RA+ TemRA cells as CD8 memory. The CDR3 is 18 amino acids. Germline V lookup: CDR1 LNHDA, CDR2 SQIVND (reference sequence). V was clipped by 5 bases and J by 1 base, with 23 bases between them. Tens of thousands of T cell genomes, or roughly 200 ng DNA, went into the sorted-subset replicate PCRs. The protocol was immunoSEQ multiplex PCR, while the TCRdb copy is restricted to in-frame clones and leaves out a portion. The sample has fewer than 850,000 clones, roughly 91% seen once. This record comes from a study of shared clonotypes between healthy human individuals. Overall study: Per donor, three plates held CD4 naive cells, three held CD4 memory, two held CD8 naive and one held CD8 memory.

V is TRBV19 and J is TRBJ1-2; maybe TRBD1 (6 bases). The TCR comes from a man between 18 and 29 years old in good health. Some clones in this sample may be carry-over from other donors' samples. The sequencing input was memory CD8+ T cells from PBMCs. Specified subset: CD45RO+ cells pooled with CCR7-negative TemRA cells. CDR3 region: CASSLQGEGGIYNYGYTF. In DNA, the CDR3 is TGTGCCAGTAGTTTACAGGGAGAAGGGGGGATTTATAACTATGGCTACACCTTC.